This TCR beta chain emerged from a study of cytomegalovirus exposure and HLA in healthy donors (dated by TCRdb to the late 2010s). With regard to the full study: In an earlier analysis of 550 to 750 of the donors, 250 to 300 Gb of sequence data and just under 120 million unique TCR beta sequences from 150 million to 200 million T cells were reported. An early release covering roughly 600 HLA-typed donors comprised about 310 gigabases of sequencing data and 85 million to 100 million unique TCR sequences. Of the roughly 400 genotyped donors, 75% to 85% were placed in the genetic ancestry cluster associated with self-reported Caucasian donors. The study aimed to test whether cataloging public T cell receptors could reveal signatures of past pathogen exposure. The study used immunosequencing to profile the T cell repertoires of approximately 630 subjects and linked those repertoires to cytomegalovirus serostatus. In addition to the first cohort of 666 subjects, a separate validation cohort of over 90 different subjects was used. High-throughput TCR immunosequencing, statistical association of individual TCRs with disease status, and machine learning were combined to predict cytomegalovirus infection status. A later analysis re-examined previously published TCR beta repertoires from 600 to 700 donors and added high-resolution HLA genotyping to investigate patterns of TCR occurrence. Rather than drawing on any new phenotypic data, the later analysis identified candidate immune exposures from TCR beta sequences and the way those sequences occurred across donors. To decide whether each TCR beta V gene segment behaved as functional or pseudogenic, an earlier analysis of some 570 of the donors relied on high-throughput TCR beta sequencing. Donor age, sex, ethnicity and CMV serostatus were collected together with the repertoire data. A later genetic analysis used genome-wide SNP genotypes for about 65% of the roughly 700 donors, treating that subset as a discovery cohort. All discovery cohort repertoires had been generated on a single sequencing platform. Class I and class II HLA loci were covered by the typing at four-digit resolution. The number of typed donors differed by locus: about 620-640 for A, B, C, DRB1 and DQB1; some 500 for DQA1; approximately 610 for DPA1; and some 450 for DPB1. Four to six DR-DQ haplotypes were handled as single units for association and clustering, since linkage in the cohort was strong. Among 398 genotyped donors of the cohort, an average of 235,054 unique TCR beta nucleotide sequences were sequenced per donor, roughly a sixth of them non-productive. Overall results and qualifications from the work: The only immune exposure information available for the cohort was CMV serostatus. Some IMGT-functional V segments, including TRBV6-2 and TRBV6-3, could not be told apart with the 87-base-pair reads, so those segments were excluded. A later analysis found that HLA-associated TCR beta chains were more clonally expanded and had lower generation probabilities than equally common non-associated chains. A later analysis associated 15,000 to 20,000 TCR beta sequences with specific HLA alleles at a false discovery rate of 0.05. Most CMV-associated TCR beta chains appeared to be HLA-restricted in a later analysis, and the HLA associations seemed to be driven largely by CMV exposure. The authors suggested that the approach could potentially be extended to other disease states and immunological phenotypes. A further reported finding was that TCR beta sequences accurately predicted the HLA-A and HLA-B alleles for most subjects in the first cohort. Sequencing depth was assumed to be roughly uniform across donors in the presence/absence analyses, though that assumption may not hold. A cluster of highly shared sequence variants was judged likely to be a technical artifact of the sequencing pipeline. Most TCR sequences were observed very rarely across donors, whereas some public TCRs were present in many individuals. Because counts were too low, roughly 17 rarely observed V segments, including chromosome 9 orphons, were left out of the earlier analysis of some 640 of the donors. Because HLA typing was missing for some donors at each locus, association tests included only the typed subset. In vitro tests confirmed that three of the cytomegalovirus-associated TCR beta chains recognize cytomegalovirus antigens. An earlier analysis of roughly 570 of the donors showed that most TCR beta V segments appeared in productive rearrangements either about 87% or about 30% of the time, which broadly matched IMGT annotations. Several of the top co-occurrence clusters appeared to be linked to parvovirus B19, influenza, CMV and Epstein-Barr virus, according to a later analysis. According to a later analysis, TCR association rates differed among HLA loci, with DRB1 alleles showing the most associated TCRs and HLA-C alleles showing the fewest. The study gave a list of under 200 TCR beta chains associated with cytomegalovirus. Linkage disequilibrium might explain the correlated functional status among segregating V segments, but an unknown experimental factor could not be ruled out. When HLA alleles, especially DR and DQ, strongly co-occurred, TCR associations were difficult to assign to individual alleles. The classifier was reported to diagnose cytomegalovirus status with high specificity and sensitivity in both the original and validation cohorts. This cohort had only TCR beta chains sequenced, and the lack of alpha or paired-chain data limited which features could be detected. In a later genetic analysis, fewer N-insertions in productive TCRs were reported among donors in an Asian-associated ancestry cluster than the roughly 670-donor mean. In a later genetic analysis, a missense DCLRE1C variant was associated with V-gene and J-gene trimming of TCR beta chains, and the association was replicated in an independent cohort.

Via the germline V gene (reference sequence), CDR1 is WNHNN and CDR2 SYGVQD. The trim is 1 base for V and 2 bases for J, with a gap of 16 bases between the germline ends. CDR3 length: 17 amino acids, cysteine to phenylalanine. The kept DNA is CDR3 alone, 51 bases in frame from the first base. The cohort was made up of under 800 healthy bone marrow donors. At the time of sampling, all cohort members were nominally healthy, though unrecorded immune exposures were likely present. The donor was CMV seropositive and was included in the group of around 300 seropositive cohort members. Each donor provided a peripheral blood sample, and peripheral blood mononuclear cells were used for TCR beta sequencing. Genomic DNA extraction from the blood cell samples was performed with the Qiagen DNeasy Blood Extraction Kit. Concerning this clone itself: No antigen is known for it.

Library preparation employed the immunoSEQ multiplex PCR assay. For the multiplex PCR, a mixture combining 60 forward primers for TCR Vbeta segments and 13 reverse primers for TCR Jbeta segments was used. The CDR3 region of rearranged TCR beta genes was amplified from genomic DNA with a multiplex PCR assay. The Illumina HiSeq System was used to sequence the amplified TCR beta libraries as 87-base-pair reads. The authors processed their data as follows. A later analysis counted about 76 million unique TCR beta chains across the 550 to 750 repertoires, and some 11 million of these chains were shared by at least two donors. To remove PCR and sequencing errors, raw reads were error-corrected and collapsed into unique sequences using a nearest-neighbor algorithm that merged closely related sequences. CDR3 sequences were aligned to IMGT reference sequences to assign V, D and J gene segments. For a sequence to be retained, a match of at least six nucleotides was required to both a V gene segment and a J gene segment. A rearrangement was called productive if the CDR3 had no stop codons and remained in frame with V and J, and every other rearrangement was called non-productive. Following IMGT convention, CDR3 was defined as the stretch from the second conserved V-encoded cysteine to the conserved J-encoded phenylalanine. Sequences without an unambiguous match to a single V gene segment were excluded from the earlier analysis of several hundred of the donors. In an earlier analysis of around 590 of the donors, a V segment was called functional when productive rearrangements were above 56.7%, and segregating when the standard deviation between donors exceeded 5%. A statistical classification framework was developed to diagnose cytomegalovirus status using the catalog of TCR beta chain sequences. In a later analysis, TCR nucleotide sequences were compared against IMGT/GENE-DB human TR gene sequences so that V and J genes could be assigned. The TCRdist pipeline was used in a later analysis to assign CDR3 sequences and most-parsimonious VDJ recombination scenarios. In a later analysis, every TCR beta chain was defined by the combination of its CDR3 amino acid sequence and its V-gene family, and reads without a unique V-gene family were dropped. As a way to deal with suspected cross-contamination and a sequencing artifact, a later analysis dropped under 600 nucleotide sequences that were highly shared and had low generation probability. In a later analysis, a clonal expansion index was calculated for each public chain from normalized within-repertoire ranks of inferred template counts. In a later analysis, generation probabilities were computed using a VDJ recombination model fitted to out-of-frame rearrangements, and the results were checked against IGoR. In a later analysis, TCR-TCR, TCR-HLA and TCR-CMV co-occurrence was scored with hypergeometric tests, and a repertoire-size bias correction was applied to TCR pairs. False discovery rates were estimated in a later analysis by permuting HLA or CMV assignments 20 times. In a later analysis, co-occurring TCRs were grouped using DBSCAN, and TCRdist sequence similarity was added for clustering within HLA-allele-positive subsets. For co-occurrence clustering, repertoires with fewer than 30,000 or more than 120,000 public chains were excluded, along with five repertoires with anomalous nucleotide sharing. TCRdb took this table from immuneACCESS and kept in-frame rearrangements with V and J called. Such tables lack part of the clones; where checked against another copy, unresolved V genes explain under half of the gap, and the rest is unexplained. From that table come the V and J calls and clone size; the DNA was used to work out D and trimming. The sample's clone listing holds 30,000 to 40,000 clones. Around 10% of the sample comes from the top ten.

The sequence was obtained from a man aged 35-49 years in good health and CMV-seropositive. The sample taken for sequencing was PBMCs. The chain links TRBV10-1 with TRBJ2-3; TRBD2 might be the D gene, on 5 matching bases. The CDR3 loop reads CASSEWPWAGFTDTQYF. The nucleotide sequence reads as follows: TGCGCCAGCAGTGAGTGGCCGTGGGCGGGTTTCACAGATACGCAGTATTTT.